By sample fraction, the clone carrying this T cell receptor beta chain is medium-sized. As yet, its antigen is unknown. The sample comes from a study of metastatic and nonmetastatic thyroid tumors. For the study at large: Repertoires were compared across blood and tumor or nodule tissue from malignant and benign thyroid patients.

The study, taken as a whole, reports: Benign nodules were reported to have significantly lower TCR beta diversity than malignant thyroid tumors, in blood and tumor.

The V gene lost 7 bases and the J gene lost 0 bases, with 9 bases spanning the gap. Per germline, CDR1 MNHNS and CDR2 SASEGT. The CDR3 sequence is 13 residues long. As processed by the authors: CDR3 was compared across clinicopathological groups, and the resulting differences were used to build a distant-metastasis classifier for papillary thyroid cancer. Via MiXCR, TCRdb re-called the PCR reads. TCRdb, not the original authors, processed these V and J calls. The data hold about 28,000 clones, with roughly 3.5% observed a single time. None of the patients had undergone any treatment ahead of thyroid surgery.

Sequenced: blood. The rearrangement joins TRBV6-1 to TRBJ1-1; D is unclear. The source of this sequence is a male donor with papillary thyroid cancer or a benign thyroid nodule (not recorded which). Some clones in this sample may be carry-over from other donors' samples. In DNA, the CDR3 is TGTGCCAGCACCATTCTCATGAACACTGAAGCTTTCTTT. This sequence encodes CASTILMNTEAFF.